The clone carrying this TCR beta chain has a single count. This CDR3 region has 18 residues. Germline trimming cut 4 bases from V and 0 bases from J; bases unmatched to any gene: 3. Per germline, CDR1 LGHDT and CDR2 YNNKEL (reference sequence). Participants were aged 18 to 89 years from around 26 US areas. Participants had their cohort set by participant-reported clinical history. This sample stems from a study of blood T cell repertoires in COVID-19. Study at large: PBMCs, B-cell-depleted T cells, or T cells provided the cDNA or gDNA that made up the material.

Original methodology: Using reference gene primer amplification, nucleated cell counts were estimated. Data came from immunoSEQ multiplex PCR; TCRdb stores just in-frame clones and leaves some out. V and J calls and clone size come straight from that table; D and trimming were deduced from the DNA. The top ten hold over 0.9% of the sample, which has roughly 360,000 clones, 88% seen once. The receptor's source is a woman in her twenties or thirties with acute COVID-19. This chain links TRBV3-1 (or the pseudogene TRBV3-2) with TRBJ2-6; 13 bases are a match to TRBD2. Sample: PBMCs or T cells enriched from blood (not recorded which). CDR3 loop: CASSRTSGGRSGANVLTF. CDR3 DNA sequence: TGTGCCAGCAGCCGGACTAGCGGGGGTCGCTCTGGGGCCAACGTCCTGACTTTC.